The 32 T cell receptor beta chains in this list originate from one sample, sequenced in a study of cytomegalovirus exposure and HLA in healthy donors. Researchers ran the PCR with 60 Vbeta and 13 Jbeta primers. The assay was immunoSEQ multiplex PCR, and TCRdb's table has in-frame clones only and misses some. The data show about 100,000 clones, around 80% seen once. The specimen was PBMCs. The receptors originated from a woman aged 55-69 years in good health and CMV-seronegative.

V usage is TRBV30 and J usage is TRBJ1-6, with TRBD1 matching over 8 bases. V lost 2 bases and J lost 0; bases outside the gene matches: 12. CDR1 and CDR2 from the germline V gene are GTSNPN and SVGIG (reference sequence). The CDR3 sequence is 19 residues long. In DNA, the CDR3 is TGTGCCTGGAGTATAGGACAGGGACGAAAGAACTCCTATAATTCACCCCTCCACTTT. It codes for CAWSIGQGRKNSYNSPLHF.

The sample holds one count of this clone. J is TRBJ2-7 and V is TRBV6-1, with 11 bases that match TRBD1. The V and J ends lost 2 bases and 4 bases, in that order; junction bases with no gene match: 4. Germline lookup yields CDR1 MNHNS and CDR2 SASEGT. This CDR3 region has 15 residues. CDR3 nucleotide sequence: TGTGCCAGCAGTGAATGGGGGACAGGGGGTTACGAGCAGTACTTC. Protein product: CASSEWGTGGYEQYF.

The CDR3 reads CASSSPNRGVSYEQYF. DNA of the CDR3: TGTGCCAGCAGCTCCCCCAACCGGGGTGTCTCCTACGAGCAGTACTTC. The V gene is TRBV7-2, the J gene TRBJ2-7; TRBD2 might be the D (5 bases). Trimming pared 4 bases from V and 0 bases from J, leaving 16 bases between. The CDR3 consists of 16 residues. Germline V gene sequence: CDR1 SGHTA, CDR2 FQGNSA.

This chain connects TRBV2 to TRBJ2-7; 8 bases map to TRBD1. V shed 5 bases and J 6 bases; nucleotides not matched to a gene: 9. The CDR3 extends over 14 amino acids. CDR1 and CDR2 (germline): SNHLY, FYNNEI. CDR3 DNA: TGTGCCAGCAGTACAGGGGACAGGTCCCTCGAGCAGTACTTC. Encoded protein: CASSTGDRSLEQYF. The full variable domain, in which reference TRBV2 and TRBJ2-7 provide the parts outside the CDR3, is EPEVTQTPSHQVTQMGQEVILRCVPISNHLYFYWYRQILGQKVEFLVSFYNNEISEKSEIFDDQFSVERPDGSNFTLKIRSTKLEDSAMYFCASSTGDRSLEQYFGPGTRLTVT.

This clone was counted between two and nine times. The chain joins TRBV2 to TRBJ1-6; the match to TRBD1 covers 7 bases. The CDR3 spans 15 residues. CDR1 and CDR2 from the germline V gene are SNHLY and FYNNEI. J gave up 3 bases and V 7 bases, and 6 bases lay outside the gene matches. Here the CDR3 DNA reads TGTGCCAGCAACGGAGGGGACAGCTATAATTCACCCCTCCACTTT. Protein sequence: CASNGGDSYNSPLHF.

V and J are TRBV28 and TRBJ1-2; TRBD1 is a possible D gene (6 bases). The V gene lost 7 bases and the J gene lost 3 bases, with 21 bases spanning the gap. Germline V gene data show CDR1 as MDHEN and CDR2 as SYDVKM. This CDR3 region has 16 residues. The CDR3 is CASTPLDRTADYGYTF. CDR3 nucleotide sequence: TGTGCCAGCACCCCCCTCGACAGGACCGCTGACTATGGCTACACCTTC.

CDR3 nucleotide sequence: TGTGCCAGCAGTCCCGGGCGAGGGATTGGCGGGGAGCTGTTTTTT. It translates to CASSPGRGIGGELFF. V gene TRBV27 combines with J gene TRBJ2-2; D perhaps matches TRBD2 (5 bases). The V and J ends lost 5 bases and 7 bases respectively, with 17 bases between them. CDR3 size: 15 residues. Germline V gives CDR1 MNHEY, CDR2 SMNVEV (reference sequence).

This chain uses TRBV18 with TRBJ1-1, with TRBD1 matching 11 bases. Germline CDR1 and CDR2: KGHSH and LQKENI. V lost 3 bases, J lost 3 bases, and 3 bases stayed unmatched. This CDR3 is built from 15 residues. The CDR3 region has the DNA TGTGCCAGCTCACCGGGACAGGGGGGCTACACTGAAGCTTTCTTT. Protein: CASSPGQGGYTEAFF.

The chain joins TRBV28 to TRBJ2-7; 7 bases match TRBD1. The CDR3 has 14 amino acids. With 5 bases clipped from V and 1 base from J, the junction kept 5 bases outside the gene matches. The germline V gene has CDR1 MDHEN and CDR2 SYDVKM. CDR3 residues: CASSPPGQSYEQYF. In DNA form, the CDR3 reads TGTGCCAGCAGTCCGCCGGGACAGTCCTACGAGCAGTACTTC.

The rearrangement links TRBV18 to TRBJ1-1; possible D gene TRBD1, 5 bases. Trimming stripped 5 bases from V and 6 bases from J, with 10 bases between. The CDR3 spans 12 residues. The V gene's germline CDR1 is KGHSH and CDR2 LQKENI. The chain's CDR3 is CASSLGDSEAFF. Here the CDR3 DNA reads TGTGCCAGCTCATTGGGGGACTCTGAAGCTTTCTTT.

V usage is TRBV5-6 and J usage is TRBJ2-3, with D unclear. Trimming took 9 bases from V and 1 from J, leaving 9 bases between them. The CDR3 has 12 amino acids. Germline lookup yields CDR1 SGHDT and CDR2 YYEEEE. The CDR3 nucleotides are TGTGCCACCCGAAGAGGCACAGATACGCAGTATTTT. Translating gives CATRRGTDTQYF.

The J gene is TRBJ2-1, the V gene TRBV5-1, with a tentative D call TRBD1 (5 bases). V gave up 0 bases and J gave up 4 bases, with 11 bases separating them. In germline, CDR1 is SGHRS, CDR2 YFSETQ. This CDR3 contains 15 residues. The CDR3 bases are TGCGCCAGCAGCTTGGGCCAAGGGGTTTACAATGAGCAGTTCTTC. Protein sequence: CASSLGQGVYNEQFF.

This chain connects TRBV29-1 to TRBJ1-2, with 7 positions matching TRBD1. CDR3 length: 11 amino acids. The germline V gene encodes CDR1 SQVTM and CDR2 ANQGSEA. V shed 6 bases and J 8 bases; nucleotides not matched to a gene: 6. This chain's CDR3 is CSVTGVEGYTF. The DNA for the CDR3 is TGCAGCGTAACAGGGGTGGAGGGCTACACCTTC.

The chain recombines TRBV6-1 with TRBJ2-3, with TRBD1 as a possible D gene (5 bases). Germline values: CDR1 MNHNS, CDR2 SASEGT. The V gene lost 8 bases and the J gene lost 5 bases, with 20 bases spanning the gap. The CDR3 is 15 amino acids. The CDR3: CASESRVSYGDTQYF. The CDR3 bases are TGTGCCAGCGAGAGCAGGGTTTCTTACGGAGATACGCAGTATTTT.

This clone was detected only once. The chain links TRBV4-1 to TRBJ2-3; no firm D call. Trimming stripped 4 bases from V and 2 bases from J, with 13 bases between. Looked up from germline, CDR1 is MGHRA and CDR2 is YSYEKL. CDR3 length equals 15 residues. CDR3 bases: TGCGCCAGCAGCCCTCAGTGGGCTGACACAGATACGCAGTATTTT. It translates to CASSPQWADTDTQYF.

The chain uses TRBV11-2 and TRBJ2-7; 9 bases align to TRBD1. Germline CDR1 is SGHAT and CDR2 is FQNNGV. The junction had 4 bases not matched to a gene; V was cut back by 1 base and J by 3 bases. The CDR3 has 15 residues. The CDR3 DNA follows: TGTGCCAGCAGCTTAGGGGACAGGGCAATCTACGAGCAGTACTTC. Amino acid sequence: CASSLGDRAIYEQYF.

This clone was seen more than once but under ten times. The chain carries TRBV29-1 and TRBJ2-1; 8 nucleotides line up with TRBD1. This CDR3 has 14 residues. The V gene's germline CDR1 is SQVTM and CDR2 ANQGSEA. The ends lost 7 bases at V and 12 bases at J; junction bases unmatched: 17. CDR3 DNA sequence: TGCAGCGCTACAGGGGGTCCACAGAGAGGTCCGCAGTTCTTC. Residues: CSATGGPQRGPQFF.

The chain uses TRBV7-9 and TRBJ1-4, with unresolved D. There are 13 residues in the CDR3. Per the germline V gene, CDR1 is SEHNR and CDR2 is FQNEAQ (reference sequence). Deletions cut 1 base from V and 8 bases from J, with 8 bases between. The CDR3 coding sequence is TGTGCCAGCAGCTTAGGCCATCGGGAAAAACTGTTTTTT. Translated: CASSLGHREKLFF.

This chain connects TRBV6-6 to TRBJ1-5, with a tentative D call TRBD1 (6 bases). The CDR3 totals 15 residues. Deletions cut 6 bases from V and 1 base from J, with 13 bases between. CDR1 is MNHNY, CDR2 SVGAGI, per germline (reference sequence). CDR3 nucleotide sequence: TGTGCCAGCAGCACCAGGGGTGAAAGCAATCAGCCCCAGCATTTT. Its protein product is CASSTRGESNQPQHF.

The V call is TRBV9, the J call TRBJ2-5; 8 nucleotides match TRBD2. With V trimmed by 4 bases and J by 5 bases, 10 bases remained unmatched. This CDR3 has 15 residues. Germline V CDR1 and CDR2: SGDLS, YYNGEE. The CDR3 DNA follows: TGTGCCAGCAGCTTTAGCGGGGTTGGGGGCGAGACCCAGTACTTC. Translating it yields CASSFSGVGGETQYF.

The CDR3 is CASSPYPGTDTQYF. CDR3 coding DNA: TGTGCCAGCAGCCCTTATCCGGGCACAGATACGCAGTATTTT. The chain combines TRBV14 with TRBJ2-3, with D unresolved. The germline V gene has CDR1 SGHDN and CDR2 FVKESK. Trimming removed 4 bases from V and 1 base from J, with 9 bases in between. The CDR3 covers 14 residues.

The CDR3 protein is CASSEYPGQAPEYF. The CDR3 DNA is TGTGCCAGCAGTGAATACCCCGGACAGGCACCCGAGTACTTC. The V call is TRBV25-1, the J call TRBJ2-7, with 7 bases aligning to TRBD1. There are 14 residues in the CDR3. Germline loops: CDR1 MGHDK, CDR2 SYGVNS. The ends lost 0 bases at V and 11 bases at J; junction bases unmatched: 10.

This clone was seen only once. The chain links TRBV27 to TRBJ1-1; D is unclear. CDR1 and CDR2 from the germline V gene are MNHEY and SMNVEV (reference sequence). This CDR3 has 14 amino acids. V gave up 3 bases and J gave up 7 bases, with 15 bases separating them. CDR3 in amino acids: CASSLYGSVGEAFF. Written as DNA, the CDR3 is TGTGCCAGCAGTTTGTACGGGTCGGTCGGTGAAGCTTTCTTT.

The table lists this clone with a count of one. The chain is built from TRBV5-1 and TRBJ2-1; D remains unclear. V lost 0 bases and J lost 9, with 7 bases in between. The CDR3 is made up of 12 amino acids. CDR1 is SGHRS, CDR2 YFSETQ, per germline. CDR3 protein: CASSLGLSEQFF. The CDR3 bases are TGCGCCAGCAGCTTGGGACTGAGTGAGCAGTTCTTC. Full variable domain (rest looked up from reference TRBV5-1 and TRBJ2-1): KAGVTQTPRYLIKTRGQQVTLSCSPISGHRSVSWYQQTPGQGLQFLFEYFSETQRNKGNFPGRFSGRQFSNSRSEMNVSTLELGDSALYLCASSLGLSEQFFGPGTRLTVL.

The CDR3 sequence is CASSPDRVGYTF. The CDR3 DNA reads as TGTGCCAGCAGCCCAGACAGGGTTGGCTACACCTTC. The chain has TRBV6-1 and TRBJ1-2; TRBD1 matches at 7 bases. The CDR3 extends over 12 amino acids. V shed 6 bases and J 7 bases; nucleotides not matched to a gene: 5. Germline V gene data show CDR1 as MNHNS and CDR2 as SASEGT.

This clone occurred a few times. The CDR3 protein is CASSQGSGTGMGYTF. CDR3 sequence (DNA): TGCGCCAGCAGCCAAGGGTCCGGGACAGGGATGGGCTACACCTTC. The V and J genes are TRBV4-3 and TRBJ1-2, with TRBD1 matching over 9 bases. This CDR3 spans 15 amino acids. With 1 base clipped from V and 8 bases from J, the junction kept 8 bases outside the gene matches. The V gene's germline CDR1 is LGHNA and CDR2 YSLEER.

This clone is a singleton in its sample. The chain links TRBV4-1 to TRBJ1-2; no firm D call. Trimming removed 0 bases at V and 3 bases at J, with 8 bases between. Per germline, CDR1 MGHRA and CDR2 YSYEKL. CDR3 length equals 14 residues. The chain's CDR3 is CASSQDVPYYGYTF. DNA for the CDR3: TGCGCCAGCAGCCAAGACGTCCCGTACTATGGCTACACCTTC.

V gene TRBV19 combines with J gene TRBJ1-6, with a weak D call TRBD1 (5 bases). CDR1 and CDR2 (germline): LNHDA, SQIVND (reference sequence). The V gene lost 7 bases and the J gene lost 9 bases, with 16 bases spanning the gap. The CDR3 totals 14 residues. The chain's CDR3 is CASKKGLNSSPLHF. As DNA, the CDR3 is TGTGCCAGTAAAAAGGGGCTGAATAGTTCACCCCTCCACTTT.

This clone has just a few counts. This chain joins TRBV9 and TRBJ2-7; D is undetermined. The CDR3 has 13 residues. CDR1 SGDLS and CDR2 YYNGEE come from the germline V gene. V shed 0 bases and J shed 5 bases, with 9 bases lying between them. The CDR3 DNA reads as TGTGCCAGCAGCGTAGGGGTTCTAGACGAGCAGTACTTC. Its translation is CASSVGVLDEQYF.

This rearrangement joins TRBV5-5 to TRBJ2-5, with TRBD1 identical over 9 bases. Trimming cost V 5 bases and J 5 bases; bases outside gene matches: 7. In germline, CDR1 is SGHKS, CDR2 YYEKEE (reference sequence). The CDR3 has 14 residues. The DNA for the CDR3 is TGTGCCAGCAGACGTGCCGGGACAGGGGAGACCCAGTACTTC. It yields the protein CASRRAGTGETQYF.

The rearrangement joins TRBV19 to TRBJ1-3, with D unresolved. Trimming took 2 bases from V and 0 from J, leaving 5 bases between them. Germline CDR1 is LNHDA and CDR2 is SQIVND (reference sequence). The CDR3 contains 14 residues. The CDR3 region has the DNA TGTGCCAGTAGTATACAGGCCTCTGGAAACACCATATATTTT. Protein sequence: CASSIQASGNTIYF.

This chain uses TRBV5-5 with TRBJ2-5, with D perhaps TRBD1 (6 bases). V lost 0 bases to trimming and J lost 5 bases, with 11 bases between them. Germline V gene lookup returns CDR1 SGHKS and CDR2 YYEKEE (reference sequence). This CDR3 has 14 amino acids. The CDR3 nucleotides read TGTGCCAGCAGCTTGGACACGAGGGGGGAGACCCAGTACTTC. It codes for CASSLDTRGETQYF.